The 16 T cell receptor beta chains presented below share a single source sample, sequenced in a study of T cell repertoires in aging, cancer and after chemotherapy. A mixed TRB-A/B primer pool amplified rearranged TRB by multiplex touch-down PCR. TCRdb called the multiplex PCR reads again in MiXCR, with one record for every CDR3 protein. The table has about 1,100 distinct CDR3 sequences, around 48% seen once. Peripheral blood genomic DNA, not sorted cells or RNA, was the template. The material sequenced was blood. The receptors here all came from a human donor with a solid tumor. The donor label of this sample is uncertain.

V is TRBV20-1 and J is TRBJ1-1; 9 bases match TRBD1. Germline CDR1 is DFQATT and CDR2 is SNEGSKA (reference sequence). V lost 6 bases and J lost 10; bases outside the gene matches: 6. This CDR3 is built from 11 residues. This CDR3 reads CSALGTGRAFF. For the CDR3, the DNA is TGCAGTGCCCTTGGGACAGGGAGAGCTTTCTTT.

The chain has TRBV2 and TRBJ2-7; a possible D gene is TRBD2 (6 bases). The CDR3 covers 12 residues. Germline assignment: CDR1 SNHLY and CDR2 FYNNEI. With 4 bases removed from V and 10 bases from J, the gap between germline ends came to 14 bases. CDR3 DNA sequence: TGTGCCAGCAGTGTGACTAGAGCGAGACAGTACTTC. Encoded protein: CASSVTRARQYF.

The chain uses TRBV7-3 and TRBJ2-5; D gene uncertain. Trimming left V 5 bases short and J 1 base short, with 11 bases between. This CDR3 has 14 residues. Looked up from germline, CDR1 is SGHTA and CDR2 is FQGTGA. CDR3 coding DNA: TGTGCCAGCAGCGTCGACGGATTCCAAGAGACCCAGTACTTC. Residues: CASSVDGFQETQYF.

The chain combines TRBV4-1 with TRBJ1-3; a possible D gene is TRBD1 (6 bases). Trimming cost V 5 bases and J 2 bases, with 16 bases left between them. Germline V CDR1 and CDR2: MGHRA, YSYEKL. The CDR3 contains 16 residues. CDR3 nucleotides: TGCGCCAGCAGCAGGTCTCCTACAGGGACTGGAAACACCATATATTTT. The encoded protein is CASSRSPTGTGNTIYF.

A word on this clonotype: At one end the junction does not follow the germline gene, possibly because of a read error. The V call is TRBV6-5, the J call TRBJ2-2; 8 bases fit TRBD2. The CDR3 is 18 amino acids. CDR1 is MNHEY, CDR2 SVGAGI, per germline. CDR3 nucleotide sequence: TGTGCCAACAGTCCAACCTTTAGCGGGGCGAGGCACACCGGGGAGCTGTTTTTT. Amino acid sequence: CANSPTFSGARHTGELFF.

V usage is TRBV7-9 and J usage is TRBJ1-2; weak D call: TRBD1 (6 bases). Trimming cost V 1 base and J 6 bases, with 9 bases left between them. This CDR3 region has 13 residues. Germline CDR1 SEHNR, CDR2 FQNEAQ (reference sequence). The CDR3 spells CASSLGRGDGYTF. The CDR3 coding sequence is TGTGCCAGCAGCTTAGGCAGGGGCGATGGCTACACCTTC. Drawing the rest from reference TRBV7-9 and TRBJ1-2, the complete variable domain is DTGVSQNPRHKITKRGQNVTFRCDPISEHNRLYWYRQTLGQGPEFLTYFQNEAQLEKSRLLSDRFSAERPKGSFSTLEIQRTEQGDSAMYLCASSLGRGDGYTFGSGTRLTVV.

The gene calls are TRBV7-2 and TRBJ1-5; D remains unclear. The CDR3 contains 13 residues. V was cut by 2 bases and J by 4 bases, with 6 bases left in between. In germline, CDR1 is SGHTA, CDR2 FQGNSA. The CDR3 DNA is TGTGCCAGCAGCTTACGGCGAAATCAGCCCCAGCATTTT. Its translation: CASSLRRNQPQHF.

This clonotype was counted a few times. For the CDR3, the DNA is TGTGCCAGCAGCGGATTTACGGGTTCCGGGAATTCACCCCTCCACTTT. Its translation: CASSGFTGSGNSPLHF. The chain couples TRBV27 to TRBJ1-6; D is undetermined. Trimming cost V 6 bases and J 7 bases, with 19 bases left between them. The CDR3 covers 16 residues. In germline, CDR1 is MNHEY, CDR2 SMNVEV (reference sequence).

This clonotype is large within its sample. The gene calls are TRBV29-1 and TRBJ1-2; 8 bases agree with TRBD1. J lost 7 bases, V lost 6 bases, and 4 bases had no gene match. This CDR3 spans 11 amino acids. Germline CDR1 and CDR2: SQVTM and ANQGSEA. CDR3 DNA sequence: TGCAGCGTCCAAACAGGGGGTGGCTACACCTTC. Amino acid sequence: CSVQTGGGYTF.

A few counts support this clonotype. This chain joins TRBV11-1 and TRBJ2-7; a possible D gene is TRBD1 (6 bases). V lost 3 bases and J lost 6, with 12 bases in between. The CDR3 covers 13 residues. CDR1 and CDR2 (germline): SGHAT, FQDESV (reference sequence). The DNA for the CDR3 is TGTGCCAGCAGCTTCACAGGGTTTGGCGAGCAGTACTTC. This codes for CASSFTGFGEQYF.

The chain uses TRBV28 and TRBJ2-2; TRBD1 agrees at 7 bases. Unmatched junction bases numbered 3, after V lost 2 bases and J lost 3 bases. CDR3 length: 15 amino acids. Germline V gene sequence: CDR1 MDHEN, CDR2 SYDVKM. CDR3 in amino acids: CASSLGDSHTGELFF. In DNA, the CDR3 is TGTGCCAGCAGTTTAGGGGACAGCCACACCGGGGAGCTGTTTTTT.

This chain joins TRBV20-1 and TRBJ2-5; D is ambiguous. The CDR3 is 14 amino acids. Deletions cut 5 bases from V and 5 bases from J, with 18 bases between. Germline V gives CDR1 DFQATT, CDR2 SNEGSKA (reference sequence). CDR3 nucleotide sequence: TGCAGTGCTTCCCCCCGCGCTAGTACGGAGACCCAGTACTTC. Amino acids: CSASPRASTETQYF.

The rearrangement links TRBV5-1 to TRBJ1-2; no clear D gene. From germline, CDR1 is SGHRS and CDR2 YFSETQ. The V end was cut by 5 bases, the J end by 0 bases, with 8 bases between. The CDR3 consists of 13 residues. The CDR3 is CASREQANYGYTF. DNA for the CDR3: TGCGCCAGCAGGGAGCAAGCTAACTATGGCTACACCTTC.

This clonotype was counted between two and nine times. The chain joins TRBV12-3 or TRBV12-4 to TRBJ1-5; possibly TRBD1 for D (5 bases). The length of the CDR3 is 12 residues. V lost 6 bases and J lost 6, with 9 bases in between. CDR3 amino acids: CASRWGGQPQHF. The CDR3 DNA reads as TGTGCCAGCAGGTGGGGGGGTCAGCCCCAGCATTTT.

V and J are TRBV7-9 and TRBJ1-3, with D possibly matching TRBD1 (5 bases). Trimming removed 5 bases at V and 3 bases at J, with 14 bases between. CDR1 is SEHNR, CDR2 FQNEAQ, per germline (reference sequence). The CDR3 is 15 residues long. CDR3 protein: CASSPPAGVGNTIYF. In DNA form, the CDR3 reads TGTGCCAGCAGCCCTCCGGCGGGGGTTGGAAACACCATATATTTT.

This clonotype was counted between two and nine times. The chain combines TRBV30 with TRBJ1-3; no firm D call. CDR1 GTSNPN and CDR2 SVGIG come from the germline V gene (reference sequence). Trimming shortened V by 1 base and J by 4 bases, and 14 bases separated the two germline ends. CDR3 length: 15 amino acids. CDR3 protein: CAWSASGVRGNTIYF. Written as DNA, the CDR3 is TGTGCCTGGAGTGCCTCCGGTGTTCGAGGAAACACCATATATTTT.